One and the same sample provided the 6 T cell receptor beta chains below, sequenced in a study of T-cell memory formation after mild COVID-19. TCRdb independently ran MiXCR on the 5' RACE reads; one entry per CDR3 protein. This table has some 250,000 distinct CDR3 sequences, about 20% appearing once. The specimen sequenced was PBMCs or a T cell subset sorted from them (not recorded which). Source of these receptors: a man aged 18 to 29 who had mild COVID-19 (a few samples of this study predate the infection). Cell type and time point are not known.

This clonotype turned up a few times. The V call is TRBV11-2, the J call TRBJ1-3; 8 bases match TRBD1. The CDR3 loop spans 14 amino acids. Looked up from germline, CDR1 is SGHAT and CDR2 is FQNNGV. V lost 4 bases, J lost 4 bases, and 3 bases stayed unmatched. Here the CDR3 reads CASSYRGSGNTIYF. CDR3 nucleotide sequence: TGTGCCAGCAGCTACAGGGGGTCCGGAAACACCATATATTTT.

V is TRBV6-5 and J is TRBJ1-2; maybe TRBD1 (5 bases). Germline V gene lookup returns CDR1 MNHEY and CDR2 SVGAGI. Trimming stripped 6 bases from V and 8 bases from J, with 19 bases between. This CDR3 has 14 amino acids. CDR3 loop: CASRTGTSSRGYTF. The CDR3 coding sequence is TGTGCCAGCAGAACCGGGACCTCCTCCCGGGGCTACACCTTC.

The rearrangement uses TRBV7-2 and TRBJ2-5; no clear D gene. V lost 5 bases, J lost 5 bases, and 15 bases lay in between. The CDR3 loop spans 14 amino acids. Germline V gene lookup returns CDR1 SGHTA and CDR2 FQGNSA. The CDR3 nucleotides are TGTGCCAGCAGCGTACACGGGTTACAGGAGACCCAGTACTTC. Translation gives CASSVHGLQETQYF.

The gene calls are TRBV5-1 and TRBJ2-3; 9 bases fit TRBD2. The CDR3 has 15 amino acids. V lost 4 bases to trimming and J lost 6 bases; unmatched junction nucleotides: 9. The germline V gene encodes CDR1 SGHRS and CDR2 YFSETQ. The CDR3 DNA follows: TGCGCCAGCAGCAAGACTAGCGGTTATGTCGATACGCAGTATTTT. This translates into CASSKTSGYVDTQYF.

This clonotype has only a few counts. The CDR3 sequence: CASSDDSTHQPQHF. The CDR3 nucleotides read TGTGCCAGCAGTGACGACAGCACCCATCAGCCCCAGCATTTT. J is TRBJ1-5 and V is TRBV12-3 or TRBV12-4, with D possibly matching TRBD1 (5 bases). V lost 5 bases and J lost 5, with 13 bases in between. The CDR3 contains 14 residues.

This clonotype was observed a handful of times. The chain has TRBV5-6 and TRBJ2-3, with 9 positions matching TRBD1. V trimming: 4 bases; J trimming: 2 bases; junction bases outside the gene matches: 8. Germline V CDR1 and CDR2: SGHDT, YYEEEE. The CDR3 sequence is 16 residues long. For the CDR3, the DNA is TGTGCCAGCAGCCTACAGGGGGCTGGGAACACAGATACGCAGTATTTT. This codes for CASSLQGAGNTDTQYF.